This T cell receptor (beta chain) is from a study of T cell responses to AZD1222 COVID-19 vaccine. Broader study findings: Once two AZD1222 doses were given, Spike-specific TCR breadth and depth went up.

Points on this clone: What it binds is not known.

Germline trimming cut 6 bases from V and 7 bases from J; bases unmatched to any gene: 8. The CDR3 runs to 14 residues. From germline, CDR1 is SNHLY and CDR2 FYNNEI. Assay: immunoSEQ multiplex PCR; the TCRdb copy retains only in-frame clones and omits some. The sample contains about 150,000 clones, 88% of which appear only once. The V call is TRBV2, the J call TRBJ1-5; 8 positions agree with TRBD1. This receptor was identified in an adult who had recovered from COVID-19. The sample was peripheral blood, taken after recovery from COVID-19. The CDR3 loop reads CASSRTGTIQPQHF. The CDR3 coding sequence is TGTGCCAGCAGCCGGACAGGGACCATCCAGCCCCAGCATTTT.